This T cell receptor beta chain was retrieved from a study of blood T cell repertoires in COVID-19. Study-level information: Whether acute or convalescent, the COVID-19 samples came from the United States, Italy and Spain.

Trimming removed 0 bases from V and 9 bases from J, with 18 bases in between. Germline V gives CDR1 SGHVS, CDR2 FNYEAQ. The CDR3 runs 15 residues. Participants were placed into cohorts based on the clinical history they reported. In the original workflow: The authors estimated nucleated cell counts from reference gene primer amplification. Only in-frame clones appear in the TCRdb table, and some are missing; sequencing was by immunoSEQ multiplex PCR. V and J calls and clone size are copied from that table; D and trimming were computed from the DNA. The sample records 380,000 or so clones, 88% being singletons.

The TCR was taken from a woman aged 25 to 39 with acute COVID-19. Material for sequencing was PBMCs or T cells enriched from blood (not recorded which). V usage is TRBV7-6 and J usage is TRBJ2-7, with TRBD1 as a possible D gene (6 bases). CDR3 sequence reads: CASSLAVTGFGGQYF. The CDR3 coding sequence is TGTGCCAGCAGCTTAGCGGTGACAGGATTTGGGGGGCAGTACTTC.